Presented here are 8 T cell receptor beta chains from one specimen sequenced in a study of T cells expressing NK-cell markers. TCRdb re-called the 5' RACE reads and shows each CDR3 protein once, DNA omitted. Its clone listing holds about 440,000 distinct CDR3 sequences. Sequenced material: blood T cells: a sorted CD56 or NKG2C T cell subset, CD4+ or CD8+ T cells, or bulk PBMC T cells (not recorded which). These receptors came from a woman aged 18 to 75 in good health.

The V and J genes are TRBV3-1 and TRBJ2-1; no DNA is available, so the TRBD2 call from TCRdb remains unchecked. Germline V gene data show CDR1 as LGHDT and CDR2 as YNNKEL (reference sequence). The CDR3 consists of 15 residues. The CDR3 protein is CASSQGGKTYNEQFF.

V is TRBV7-9 and J is TRBJ2-1. CDR1 is SEHNR, CDR2 FQNEAQ, per germline (reference sequence). The CDR3 is 15 amino acids. The CDR3 here is CASSFVAGAFNEQFF. Combining the CDR3 with reference TRBV7-9 and TRBJ2-1 gives the whole variable domain DTGVSQNPRHKITKRGQNVTFRCDPISEHNRLYWYRQTLGQGPEFLTYFQNEAQLEKSRLLSDRFSAERPKGSFSTLEIQRTEQGDSAMYLCASSFVAGAFNEQFFGPGTRLTVL.

The V gene is TRBV3-1, the J gene TRBJ2-3; no DNA is available, so the TRBD1 call from TCRdb remains unchecked. Germline-derived CDR1 and CDR2 are LGHDT and YNNKEL (reference sequence). This CDR3 has 15 residues. CDR3: CASSHDRGRTDTQYF.

The chain joins TRBV7-9 to TRBJ2-2; absent DNA, TCRdb's TRBD1 call cannot be checked. CDR3 length: 15 amino acids. Per the germline V gene, CDR1 is SEHNR and CDR2 is FQNEAQ (reference sequence). The CDR3 sequence: CASSAGQGNTGELFF.

This chain uses TRBV4-2 with TRBJ2-7; TCRdb returns TRBD1, unconfirmable since there is no DNA. This CDR3 is 16 amino acids long. Germline V lookup: CDR1 LGHNA, CDR2 YNFKEQ. CDR3 sequence: CASSQGAGTGVYEQYF.

This chain uses TRBV20-1 with TRBJ2-3; TCRdb designates TRBD1, a call that cannot be tested without DNA. Germline CDR1 DFQATT, CDR2 SNEGSKA (reference sequence). The CDR3 has 13 amino acids. The CDR3 is CSANGGRTDTQYF.

This chain connects TRBV3-1 to TRBJ2-1; TCRdb selects TRBD1, and the lack of DNA leaves this call unchecked. This CDR3 region has 18 residues. Germline values: CDR1 LGHDT, CDR2 YNNKEL (reference sequence). The CDR3 here is CASSQADSGYHLSNEQFF.

The chain has TRBV7-7 and TRBJ2-1; no DNA is available, so the TRBD2 call from TCRdb remains unchecked. The CDR3 is 14 amino acids. Germline V CDR1 and CDR2: SSHAT, FNYEAQ (reference sequence). CDR3 sequence reads: CASSPTSGDNEQFF.